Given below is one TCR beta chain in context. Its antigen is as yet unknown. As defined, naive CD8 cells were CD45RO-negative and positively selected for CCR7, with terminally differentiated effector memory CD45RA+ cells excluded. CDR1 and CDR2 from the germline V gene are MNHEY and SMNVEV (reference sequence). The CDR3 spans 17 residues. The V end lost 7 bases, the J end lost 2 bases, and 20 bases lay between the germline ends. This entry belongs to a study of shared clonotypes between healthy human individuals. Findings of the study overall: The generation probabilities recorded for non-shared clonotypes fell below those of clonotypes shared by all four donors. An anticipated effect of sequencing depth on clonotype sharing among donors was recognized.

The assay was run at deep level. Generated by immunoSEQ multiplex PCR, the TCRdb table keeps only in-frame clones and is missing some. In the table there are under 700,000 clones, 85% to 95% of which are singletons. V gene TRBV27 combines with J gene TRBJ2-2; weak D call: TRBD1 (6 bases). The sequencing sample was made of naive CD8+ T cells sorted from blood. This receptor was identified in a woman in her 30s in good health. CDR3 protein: CASTTRDTYFNTGELFF. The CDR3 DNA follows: TGTGCCAGCACCACCCGGGACACCTACTTTAACACCGGGGAGCTGTTTTTT.